The 4 T cell receptor beta chains below were found in one sample sequenced in a study of blood T cell repertoires in COVID-19. Assay: immunoSEQ multiplex PCR; the TCRdb copy retains only in-frame clones and omits some. The table shows about 100,000 clones, with 90% to 95% occurring only once. The sample consisted of peripheral blood. The receptors were sampled from a man aged 60 to 69 with acute or convalescent COVID-19.

The chain combines TRBV30 with TRBJ2-7; 7 bases fit TRBD1. V dropped 5 bases and J dropped 2; count of bases not matched to a gene: 9. Germline CDR1 is GTSNPN and CDR2 is SVGIG (reference sequence). The CDR3 loop spans 14 amino acids. The CDR3 spells CAWSTGEGTYEQYF. In nucleotides, the CDR3 is TGTGCCTGGTCAACAGGGGAAGGGACCTACGAGCAGTACTTC.

This rearrangement joins TRBV4-3 to TRBJ1-6, with a tentative D call TRBD1 (6 bases). The ends were cut back, 1 base at V and 8 bases at J, with 15 bases in the middle. Per germline, CDR1 LGHNA and CDR2 YSLEER. The length of the CDR3 is 16 residues. The CDR3 DNA is TGCGCCAGCAGCCAAGGGGAGGGGGATATGCATTCACCCCTCCACTTT. Its protein product is CASSQGEGDMHSPLHF.

The table lists this clone with a count of one. The chain joins TRBV5-6 to TRBJ2-5; the D gene is possibly TRBD2 (6 bases). Germline V gives CDR1 SGHDT, CDR2 YYEEEE. The CDR3 is 13 amino acids. V lost 4 bases and J 4 bases, leaving 11 bases between the germline ends. CDR3 DNA sequence: TGTGCCAGCAGCAGGGTGGGGGGAGAGACCCAGTACTTC. It specifies CASSRVGGETQYF.

This sequence joins TRBV29-1 and TRBJ1-4, with unresolved D. Trimming pared 4 bases from V and 4 bases from J, leaving 10 bases between. The CDR3 covers 13 residues. The germline CDR1 and CDR2 sequences are SQVTM and ANQGSEA. The DNA of the CDR3 is TGCAGCGTTGCTGCGGAGGATAATGAAAAACTGTTTTTT. This translates into CSVAAEDNEKLFF.